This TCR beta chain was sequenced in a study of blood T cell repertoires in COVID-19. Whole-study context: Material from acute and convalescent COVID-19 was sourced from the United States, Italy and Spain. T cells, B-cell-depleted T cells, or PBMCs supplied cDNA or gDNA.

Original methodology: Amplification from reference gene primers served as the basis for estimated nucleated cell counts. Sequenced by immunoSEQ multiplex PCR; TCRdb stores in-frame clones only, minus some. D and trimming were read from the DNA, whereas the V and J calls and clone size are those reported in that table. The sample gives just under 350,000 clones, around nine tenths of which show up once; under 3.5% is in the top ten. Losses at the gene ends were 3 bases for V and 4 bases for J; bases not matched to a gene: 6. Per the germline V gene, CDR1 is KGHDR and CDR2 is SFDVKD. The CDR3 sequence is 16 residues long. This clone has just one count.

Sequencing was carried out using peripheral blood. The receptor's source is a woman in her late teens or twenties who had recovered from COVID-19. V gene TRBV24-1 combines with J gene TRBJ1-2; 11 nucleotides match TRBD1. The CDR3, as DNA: TGTGCCACCAGTGATACAAGGACAGGGGGCGTCTATGGCTACACCTTC. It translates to CATSDTRTGGVYGYTF.